Sequencing of this TCR beta chain was carried out in a study of somatic mutations in cytotoxic T cells in rheumatoid arthritis. This clone has only a few counts. Germline CDR1 LNHDA, CDR2 SQIVND (reference sequence). The CDR3 consists of 15 residues. V was clipped by 3 bases and J by 3 bases; unmatched bases: 1. In the authors' methods: Only a few patient CD8+ clones above 1% matched published virus-specific TCRB sequences. The assay was immunoSEQ multiplex PCR, and TCRdb's table has in-frame clones only and misses some. Clone size and the V and J calls come from that table; the DNA yielded D and trimming. This sample has about 15,000 clones, with 60% to 80% found just once.

The chain has TRBV19 and TRBJ2-3; 12 positions agree with TRBD2. Source material: CD8+ T cells sorted from blood. The origin of this receptor is an adult with rheumatoid arthritis. CDR3 residues: CASSILAGGTDTQYF. The CDR3 nucleotides are TGTGCCAGTAGTATTCTAGCGGGGGGGACAGATACGCAGTATTTT.